This entry features one TCR beta chain sequence. Its target antigen remains unknown. It has no much larger one-base neighbor in the sample; base qualities were not kept. This entry comes from a study of cytomegalovirus exposure and HLA in healthy donors (dated by TCRdb to 2015 to 2018). Regarding the study in general: In an earlier analysis of under 600 of the donors, 276 Gb of sequence data and 117 million unique TCR beta sequences from 180 million or so T cells were reported. Approximately 300 gigabases of sequencing data and roughly 81 million unique TCR sequences made up an early release that covered 500 to 650 HLA-typed donors. Among the roughly 380 genotyped donors, around 81% belonged to the genetic ancestry cluster associated with self-reported Caucasian donors. The study was designed to test whether signatures of past pathogen exposure could be identified by cataloging public T cell receptors. Using immunosequencing, the study profiled T cell repertoires from about 610 subjects and related those repertoires to cytomegalovirus serostatus. Along with the approximately 650-subject first cohort, a separate validation cohort of over a hundred different subjects was used. To predict cytomegalovirus infection status, the study brought together high-throughput TCR immunosequencing, statistical association of individual TCRs with disease status, and machine learning. To study patterns of TCR occurrence, a later analysis re-analyzed previously published TCR beta repertoires from 600 to 750 donors and added high-resolution HLA genotyping. Rather than drawing on any new phenotypic data, the later analysis identified candidate immune exposures from TCR beta sequences and the way those sequences occurred across donors. An earlier analysis of around 640 of the donors used high-throughput TCR beta sequencing to judge whether each TCR beta V gene segment behaved as functional or pseudogenic. Donor age, sex, ethnicity and CMV serostatus were collected together with the repertoire data. Genome-wide SNP genotypes for about 65% of the 666 donors were used in a later genetic analysis, which treated that subset as a discovery cohort. Every repertoire in the discovery cohort had been generated on one and the same sequencing platform. HLA typing covered class I and class II loci at four-digit resolution. Typing coverage varied by locus: roughly 620-630 donors for A, B, C, DRB1 and DQB1; roughly 500 for DQA1; more than 600 for DPA1; about 450 for DPB1. Four or five DR-DQ haplotypes were handled as single units for association and clustering, since linkage in the cohort was strong. Among 300 to 500 genotyped donors of the cohort, an average of around 250,000 unique TCR beta nucleotide sequences was sequenced per donor, of which about 19% were non-productive. The study at large found these results: The only immune exposure information available for the cohort was CMV serostatus. Across donors, most TCR sequences were observed very rarely, whereas some public TCRs were present in many individuals. In a later analysis, HLA-associated TCR beta chains showed more clonal expansion and lower generation probabilities than non-associated chains that were equally common. In a later genetic analysis, a missense DCLRE1C variant was associated with V-gene and J-gene trimming of TCR beta chains, and the association was replicated in an independent cohort. In a later analysis, the rate of TCR association differed among HLA loci, with DRB1 alleles having the most associated TCRs and HLA-C alleles having the fewest. In the study, about 150 TCR beta chains were listed as associated with cytomegalovirus. Most CMV-associated TCR beta chains appeared to be HLA-restricted in a later analysis, and the HLA associations seemed to be driven largely by CMV exposure. The cohort was sequenced for TCR beta chains only, and without alpha or paired-chain data the features that could be detected were limited. An earlier analysis of approximately 500 of the donors showed that most TCR beta V segments appeared in productive rearrangements either about 90% or about 30% of the time, which broadly matched IMGT annotations. A later analysis reported that several top co-occurrence clusters appeared linked to parvovirus B19, influenza, CMV and Epstein-Barr virus. Because the 87-base-pair reads could not distinguish some IMGT-functional V segments, including TRBV6-2 and TRBV6-3, those segments were excluded. In vitro tests confirmed that three of the cytomegalovirus-associated TCR beta chains recognize cytomegalovirus antigens. Assigning TCR associations to individual alleles was difficult when HLA alleles, especially DR and DQ, strongly co-occurred. Cytomegalovirus status was reported to be diagnosed by the classifier with high specificity and sensitivity in both the original and validation cohorts. The authors suggested that the approach could potentially be generalized to other disease states and immunological phenotypes. Sequencing depth was assumed to be roughly uniform across donors in the presence/absence analyses, though that assumption may not hold. According to a later genetic analysis, donors in an Asian-associated ancestry cluster had fewer N-insertions in productive TCRs than the roughly 700-donor mean. Correlated functional status among segregating V segments might be attributable to linkage disequilibrium, but an unknown experimental factor could not be ruled out. At a false discovery rate of 0.05, a later analysis linked around 15,000 TCR beta sequences to specific HLA alleles. Because some donors lacked HLA typing at each locus, the association tests relied only on the typed subset. Some 15 rarely observed V segments, including chromosome 9 orphons, were excluded from the earlier analysis of approximately 600 of the donors because counts were too low. A cluster of highly shared sequence variants was judged likely to be a technical artifact of the sequencing pipeline. A further reported finding was that TCR beta sequences accurately predicted the HLA-A and HLA-B alleles for most subjects in the first cohort.

The cohort was made up of under 800 healthy bone marrow donors. At the time of sampling, all cohort members were nominally healthy, though unrecorded immune exposures were likely present. The donor was CMV seronegative and belonged to the group of several hundred seronegative cohort members. A peripheral blood sample was provided by each donor, and peripheral blood mononuclear cells were used for TCR beta sequencing. The Qiagen DNeasy Blood Extraction Kit was used to extract genomic DNA from the blood cell samples. The CDR3 holds 16 amino acids from the cysteine to the phenylalanine. The DNA shown is the 48-base CDR3, in frame from base 1. CDR1 and CDR2 were assigned from the germline V gene as SGHDN and FVKESK. From V the trimming removes 1 base and from J it removes 1 base, while the gene matches leave 4 bases of the junction unaccounted for. The library was built by means of the immunoSEQ multiplex PCR assay. A mixture of 60 forward primers for TCR Vbeta segments and 13 reverse primers for TCR Jbeta segments was used in the multiplex PCR. A multiplex PCR assay on genomic DNA amplified the CDR3 region of rearranged TCR beta genes. The Illumina HiSeq System was used to sequence the amplified TCR beta libraries as 87-base-pair reads. Per the source publication's procedure: In a later analysis, tens of millions of unique TCR beta chains were counted across the roughly 610 repertoires, and around 11 million of these chains were shared by at least two donors. A nearest-neighbor algorithm error-corrected the raw reads and collapsed the reads into unique sequences, merging closely related sequences to remove PCR and sequencing errors. CDR3 sequences were aligned to IMGT reference sequences to assign V, D and J gene segments. Each retained sequence needed at least a six-nucleotide match to both a V gene segment and a J gene segment. A rearrangement was called productive if the CDR3 had no stop codons and remained in frame with V and J, and every other rearrangement was called non-productive. CDR3 was defined according to IMGT convention as the region running from the second conserved V-encoded cysteine to the conserved J-encoded phenylalanine. Sequences without an unambiguous match to a single V gene segment were excluded from the earlier analysis of about 630 of the donors. An earlier analysis of 500 to 700 of the donors classified V segments as functional when productive rearrangements were above 56.7% and as segregating when the standard deviation between donors was above 5%. A statistical classification framework was developed to diagnose cytomegalovirus status using the catalog of TCR beta chain sequences. In a later analysis, V and J genes were assigned by comparing TCR nucleotide sequences against IMGT/GENE-DB human TR gene sequences. A later analysis assigned CDR3 sequences and most-parsimonious VDJ recombination scenarios with the TCRdist pipeline. In a later analysis, every TCR beta chain was defined by the combination of its CDR3 amino acid sequence and its V-gene family, and reads without a unique V-gene family were dropped. As a way to deal with suspected cross-contamination and a sequencing artifact, a later analysis dropped roughly 600 nucleotide sequences that were highly shared and had low generation probability. For each public chain, a later analysis derived a clonal expansion index from normalized ranks of inferred template counts within each repertoire. In a later analysis, generation probabilities were computed using a VDJ recombination model fitted to out-of-frame rearrangements, and the results were checked against IGoR. In a later analysis, hypergeometric tests were used to score TCR-TCR, TCR-HLA and TCR-CMV co-occurrence, with a repertoire-size bias correction applied to TCR pairs. A later analysis estimated false discovery rates by permuting HLA or CMV assignments 20 times. In a later analysis, co-occurring TCRs were grouped using DBSCAN, and TCRdist sequence similarity was added for clustering within HLA-allele-positive subsets. Co-occurrence clustering excluded repertoires with fewer than 30,000 or more than 120,000 public chains, plus five with anomalous nucleotide sharing. The table was pulled from immuneACCESS by TCRdb, which kept in-frame rearrangements only. Such tables lose some clones; where checked, under half of the loss comes from unresolved V genes, and the rest has no known cause. V, J and clone size reflect that table, while D and trimming were determined from the DNA. The sample table holds 150,000 to 250,000 clones, of which 65% to 90% were seen once. About 2.3% of the sample lies in the top ten.

This sequence uses TRBV14 and TRBJ1-1; 9 central nucleotides agree with TRBD1. Source material: PBMCs. This receptor was obtained from a woman between 50 and 59 years old in good health and CMV-seronegative. For the CDR3, the sequence is CASSQGLGQGNTEAFF. The sequenced DNA: TGTGCCAGCAGCCAAGGATTGGGACAGGGGAACACTGAAGCTTTCTTT.